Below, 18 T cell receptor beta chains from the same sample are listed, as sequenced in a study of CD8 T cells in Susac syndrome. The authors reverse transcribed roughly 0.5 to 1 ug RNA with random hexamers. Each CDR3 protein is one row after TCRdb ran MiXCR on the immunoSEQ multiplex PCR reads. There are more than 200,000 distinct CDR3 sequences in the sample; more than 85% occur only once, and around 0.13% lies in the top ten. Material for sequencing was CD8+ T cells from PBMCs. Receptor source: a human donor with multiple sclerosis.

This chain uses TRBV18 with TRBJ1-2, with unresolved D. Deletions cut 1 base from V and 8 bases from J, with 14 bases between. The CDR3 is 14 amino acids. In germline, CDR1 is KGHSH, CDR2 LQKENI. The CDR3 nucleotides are TGTGCCAGCTCACCACGGACGGCGAAAGGGGGCTACACCTTC. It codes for CASSPRTAKGGYTF.

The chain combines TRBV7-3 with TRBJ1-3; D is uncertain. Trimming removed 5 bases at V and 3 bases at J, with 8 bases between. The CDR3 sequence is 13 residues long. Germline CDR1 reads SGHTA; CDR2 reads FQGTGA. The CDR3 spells CASSPSVGNTIYF. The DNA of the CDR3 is TGTGCCAGCAGCCCGTCAGTTGGAAACACCATATATTTT.

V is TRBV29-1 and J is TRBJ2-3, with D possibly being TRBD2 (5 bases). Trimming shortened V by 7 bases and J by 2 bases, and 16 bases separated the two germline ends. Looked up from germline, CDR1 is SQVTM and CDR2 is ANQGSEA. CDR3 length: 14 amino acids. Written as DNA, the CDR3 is TGCAGCGCCGACGCAGGCGGGTCCACAGATACGCAGTATTTT. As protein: CSADAGGSTDTQYF.

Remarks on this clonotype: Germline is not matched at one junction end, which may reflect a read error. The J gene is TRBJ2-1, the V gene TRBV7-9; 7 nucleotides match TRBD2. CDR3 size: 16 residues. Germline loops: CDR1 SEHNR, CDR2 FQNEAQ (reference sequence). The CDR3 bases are TGTGCCAGCAACTTATCACCCGTGAGAGCGGGGAATGAGCAGTTCTTC. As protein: CASNLSPVRAGNEQFF.

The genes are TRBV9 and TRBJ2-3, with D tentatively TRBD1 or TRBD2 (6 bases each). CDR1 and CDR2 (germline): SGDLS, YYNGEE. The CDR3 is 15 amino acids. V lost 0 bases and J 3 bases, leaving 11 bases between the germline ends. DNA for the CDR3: TGTGCCAGCAGCGTAGGGGGGGCGGTAACAGATACGCAGTATTTT. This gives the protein CASSVGGAVTDTQYF.

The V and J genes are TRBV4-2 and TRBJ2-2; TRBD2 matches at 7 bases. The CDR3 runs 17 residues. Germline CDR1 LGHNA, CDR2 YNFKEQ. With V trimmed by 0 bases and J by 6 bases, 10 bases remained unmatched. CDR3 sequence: CASSQDKSTSNPGELFF. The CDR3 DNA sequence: TGTGCCAGCAGCCAAGATAAGTCGACTAGCAATCCCGGGGAGCTGTTTTTT.

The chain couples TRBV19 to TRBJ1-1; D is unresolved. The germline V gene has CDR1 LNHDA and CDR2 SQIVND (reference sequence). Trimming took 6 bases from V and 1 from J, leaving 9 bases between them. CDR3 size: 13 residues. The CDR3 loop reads CASSRKSNTEAFF. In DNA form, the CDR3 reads TGTGCCAGTAGCAGAAAGTCGAACACTGAAGCTTTCTTT.

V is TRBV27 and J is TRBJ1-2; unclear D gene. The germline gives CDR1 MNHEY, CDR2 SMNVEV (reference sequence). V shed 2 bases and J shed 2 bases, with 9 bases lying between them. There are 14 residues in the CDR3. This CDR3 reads CASSLGQNNYGYTF. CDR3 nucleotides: TGTGCCAGCAGTTTAGGGCAAAACAACTATGGCTACACCTTC.

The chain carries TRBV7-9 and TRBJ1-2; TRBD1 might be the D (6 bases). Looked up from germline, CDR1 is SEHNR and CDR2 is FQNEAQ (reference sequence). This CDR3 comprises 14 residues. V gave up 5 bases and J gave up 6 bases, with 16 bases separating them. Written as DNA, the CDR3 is TGTGCCAGCAGCCGAACAGGGTTCGGGGATGGCTACACCTTC. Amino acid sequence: CASSRTGFGDGYTF.

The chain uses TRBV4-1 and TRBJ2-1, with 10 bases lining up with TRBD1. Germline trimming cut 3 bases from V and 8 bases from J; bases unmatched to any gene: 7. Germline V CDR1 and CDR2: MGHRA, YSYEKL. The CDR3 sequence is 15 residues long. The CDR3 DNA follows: TGCGCCAGCAGCCACGCGCGACAGGGGGCCGATGAGCAGTTCTTC. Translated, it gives CASSHARQGADEQFF.

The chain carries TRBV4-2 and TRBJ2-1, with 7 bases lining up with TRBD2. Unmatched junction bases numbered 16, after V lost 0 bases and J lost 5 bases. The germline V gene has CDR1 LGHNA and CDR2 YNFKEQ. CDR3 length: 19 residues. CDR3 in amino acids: CASSQDLLVGAGVDNEQFF. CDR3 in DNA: TGTGCCAGCAGCCAAGATCTGCTAGTCGGGGCGGGAGTCGACAATGAGCAGTTCTTC.

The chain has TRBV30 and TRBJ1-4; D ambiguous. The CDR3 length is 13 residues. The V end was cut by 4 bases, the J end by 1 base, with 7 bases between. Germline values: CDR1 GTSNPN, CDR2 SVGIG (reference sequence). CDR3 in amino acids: CAWTGRTNEKLFF. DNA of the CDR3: TGTGCCTGGACGGGAAGAACTAATGAAAAACTGTTTTTT.

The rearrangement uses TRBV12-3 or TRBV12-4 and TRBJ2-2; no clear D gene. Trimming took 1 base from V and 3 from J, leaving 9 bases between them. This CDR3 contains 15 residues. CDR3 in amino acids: CASSLVSVHTGELFF. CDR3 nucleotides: TGTGCCAGCAGTTTAGTATCAGTCCACACCGGGGAGCTGTTTTTT.

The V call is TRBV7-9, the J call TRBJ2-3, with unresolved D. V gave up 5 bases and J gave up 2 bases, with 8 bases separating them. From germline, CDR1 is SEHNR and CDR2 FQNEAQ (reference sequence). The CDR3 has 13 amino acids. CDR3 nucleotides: TGTGCCAGCAGCCCCGCGGCCACAGATACGCAGTATTTT. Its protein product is CASSPAATDTQYF. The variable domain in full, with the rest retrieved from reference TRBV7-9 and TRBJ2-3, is DTGVSQNPRHKITKRGQNVTFRCDPISEHNRLYWYRQTLGQGPEFLTYFQNEAQLEKSRLLSDRFSAERPKGSFSTLEIQRTEQGDSAMYLCASSPAATDTQYFGPGTRLTVL.

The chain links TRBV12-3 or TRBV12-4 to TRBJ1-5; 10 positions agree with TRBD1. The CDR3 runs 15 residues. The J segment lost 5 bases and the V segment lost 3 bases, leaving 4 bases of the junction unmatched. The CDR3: CASSFGTGAYQPQHF. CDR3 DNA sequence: TGTGCCAGCAGTTTCGGGACAGGGGCTTATCAGCCCCAGCATTTT.

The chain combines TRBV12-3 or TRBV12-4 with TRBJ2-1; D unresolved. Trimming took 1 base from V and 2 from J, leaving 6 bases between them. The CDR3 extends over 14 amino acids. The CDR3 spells CASSLDSPYNEQFF. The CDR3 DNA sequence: TGTGCCAGCAGTTTAGACAGCCCCTACAATGAGCAGTTCTTC.

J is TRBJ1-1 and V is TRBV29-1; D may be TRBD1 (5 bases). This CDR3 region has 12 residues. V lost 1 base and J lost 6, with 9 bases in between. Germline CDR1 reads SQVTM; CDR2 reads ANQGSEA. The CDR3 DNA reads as TGCAGCGTTGAAGGAGGGGAGGCTGAAGCTTTCTTT. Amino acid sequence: CSVEGGEAEAFF.

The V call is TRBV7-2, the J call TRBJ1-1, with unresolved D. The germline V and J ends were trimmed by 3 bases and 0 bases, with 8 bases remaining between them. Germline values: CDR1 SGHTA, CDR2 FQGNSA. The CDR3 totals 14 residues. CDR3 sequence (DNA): TGTGCCAGCAGCTTTGAAACTGTGAACACTGAAGCTTTCTTT. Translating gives CASSFETVNTEAFF. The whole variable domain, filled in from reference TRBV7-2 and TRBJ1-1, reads GAGVSQSPSNKVTEKGKDVELRCDPISGHTALYWYRQSLGQGLEFLIYFQGNSAPDKSGLPSDRFSAERTGGSVSTLTIQRTQQEDSAVYLCASSFETVNTEAFFGQGTRLTVV.